This is a list of T cell receptor beta chains from one sample in a study of blood T cell repertoires in COVID-19. Generated by immunoSEQ multiplex PCR, the TCRdb table keeps only in-frame clones and is missing some. The sample contains some 120,000 clones, roughly 79% of which appear only once. The sample was peripheral blood. These receptors came from a human donor in a cohort sampled during active COVID-19. Each CDR3 is given with its conserved first and last residue.

length,V,CDR3
15,TRBV27,CASSPGSGGTDGYTF
16,TRBV6-2/TRBV6-3,CASSLLARISYNEQFF
13,TRBV7-9,CASSLVGGETQYF
15,TRBV3-1/TRBV3-2,CASSQDGGSRYGYTF
19,TRBV4-1,CASSQDFQTNQPHNSPLHF
15,TRBV6-5,CASRDRGQNTGELFF
14,TRBV2,CASQGPANTGELFF
14,TRBV30,CAGRGRSLTSPLHF
15,TRBV7-9,CASSLDSHSYNEQFF
15,TRBV28,CASQRTATSGNTIYF
14,TRBV5-1,CASSLTAGENEQFF
15,TRBV7-8,CASSLALSANSPLHF
16,TRBV24-1,CATSVGTARGAETQYF
11,TRBV20-1,CSAKDTYEQYF
14,TRBV7-3,CASSPTGAQETQYF
13,TRBV18,CASSINTNTEAFF
17,TRBV9,CASSAPLEGTLTDTQYF
14,TRBV6-4,CASSVDRGYNEQFF
14,TRBV5-6,CASSPDNGYNEQFF
13,TRBV5-6,CASSRTTETEAFF
17,TRBV18,CASSPPQGRQRGETQYF
14,TRBV11-2,CASSPGLLQETQYF
18,TRBV7-3,CASSTQGLAGVYQETQYF
18,TRBV7-2,CASSLAGGSGGPQETQYF
15,TRBV7-9,CASSTTSGGSLEQYF
13,TRBV7-9,CASSTGVRAEAFF
17,TRBV5-4,CASSPKGRGQEAYEQYF
14,TRBV6-5,CASSYSRQGYGYTF
14,TRBV4-3,CASSQVSGRETQYF
16,TRBV6-4,CASSGPGTGNTGELFF
14,TRBV5-1,CASSLLAETGELFF
13,TRBV4-3,CASSHETGNIQYF
16,TRBV11-3,CASSGGAGGTYNEQFF
15,TRBV27,CASSLWGAGANVLTF
17,TRBV27,CASSLKVTGLSNQPQHF
12,TRBV28,CASSPGRYEQYF
13,TRBV18,CASSPGTSNEQFF
14,TRBV10-3,CAISPRPRLDEQYF
13,TRBV15,CATRRDSAFGYTF
17,TRBV6-2/TRBV6-3,CASSYVRRDSFDGAQYF
20,TRBV12-5,CASGLVLSELRGLGANVLTF
13,TRBV7-2,CASSSGQYNEQFF
15,TRBV4-1,CASSLTQGAYEKLFF
14,TRBV25-1,CASAGQGAIYGYTF
17,TRBV30,CAWSVRWATGGGETQYF
14,TRBV11-2,CASSQRPDQETQYF
14,TRBV6-5,CASRWTGTSGELFF
13,TRBV19,CASSTDRNTEAFF
15,TRBV19,CASNPQGSYNSPLHF
12,TRBV5-1,CASSYGQGEQYF
14,TRBV19,CACVGPGANYGYTF
14,TRBV6-2/TRBV6-3,CASSSRLGGGELFF
17,TRBV11-3,CASSHDPTSGSSDTQYF
13,TRBV10-3,CAISALGPGEQYF
12,TRBV4-3,CASSQGHGGYTF